Listed here are 27 T cell receptor beta chains from one sample, sequenced in a study of T-cell memory formation after mild COVID-19. TCRdb analysed the 5' RACE reads with MiXCR anew, one entry per CDR3 protein. The sample contains roughly 250,000 distinct CDR3 sequences, roughly 15% of which appear only once. The specimen sequenced was PBMCs or a T cell subset sorted from them (not recorded which). These receptors all stem from a man younger than 30 who had mild COVID-19 (a few samples of this study predate the infection). Cell type and time point are not known.

This clonotype was counted many times. The chain uses TRBV7-2 and TRBJ1-6; possibly TRBD1 for D (5 bases). V lost 3 bases and J lost 7, with 13 bases in between. CDR3 length: 15 amino acids. CDR1 is SGHTA, CDR2 FQGNSA, per germline. The CDR3 nucleotides read TGTGCCAGCAGCTTTATAGCCGGGGACAATTCACCCCTCCACTTT. Residues: CASSFIAGDNSPLHF.

The V and J genes are TRBV7-2 and TRBJ1-6; 11 bases fit TRBD1. This CDR3 region has 14 residues. J was trimmed by 10 bases and V by 5 bases; bases with no gene match: 4. Per germline, CDR1 SGHTA and CDR2 FQGNSA. CDR3 amino acids: CASSPDRGRSPLHF. CDR3 nucleotide sequence: TGTGCCAGCAGCCCGGACAGGGGGCGATCACCCCTCCACTTT.

V gene TRBV20-1 combines with J gene TRBJ2-2, with TRBD2 matching 7 bases. The length of the CDR3 is 16 residues. Germline CDR1 reads DFQATT; CDR2 reads SNEGSKA (reference sequence). The junction had 4 bases not matched to a gene; V was cut back by 0 bases and J by 0 bases. The CDR3, as DNA: TGCAGTGCTAGAGATTGGGGGACTACGAACACCGGGGAGCTGTTTTTT. Translation: CSARDWGTTNTGELFF.

This clonotype came up a few times. The chain combines TRBV20-1 with TRBJ2-1; D possibly corresponds to TRBD2 (5 bases). The CDR3 has 14 amino acids. The V and J ends lost 4 bases and 4 bases respectively, with 14 bases between them. The germline V gene encodes CDR1 DFQATT and CDR2 SNEGSKA (reference sequence). DNA for the CDR3: TGCAGTGCTACGGGATCTCAAATTTACAATGAGCAGTTCTTC. It is translated as CSATGSQIYNEQFF.

The chain is built from TRBV7-2 and TRBJ1-2, with D unclear. Germline loops: CDR1 SGHTA, CDR2 FQGNSA. Trimming stripped 1 base from V and 0 bases from J, with 9 bases between. There are 15 residues in the CDR3. CDR3 amino acids: CASSLVYGSNYGYTF. In nucleotides, the CDR3 is TGTGCCAGCAGCTTAGTTTACGGATCTAACTATGGCTACACCTTC.

The chain employs TRBV6-2 or TRBV6-3 and TRBJ2-7; D may be TRBD1 (6 bases). This CDR3 region has 18 residues. CDR1 MNHEY and CDR2 SVGEGT come from the germline V gene. Trimming removed 6 bases at V and 2 bases at J, with 26 bases between. The CDR3 region has the DNA TGTGCCAGCAGCCCCTGGAGAGGGGGACGCCTAAACCCCTACGAGCAGTACTTC. This gives the protein CASSPWRGGRLNPYEQYF.

This clonotype has a handful of counts. This rearrangement joins TRBV18 to TRBJ2-3; D is unresolved. Germline V lookup: CDR1 KGHSH, CDR2 LQKENI. Trimming took off 3 bases at V and 0 bases at J, with 10 bases between the two ends. The CDR3 is made up of 15 amino acids. The CDR3 nucleotides read TGTGCCAGCTCACCTAGTGGAACTAGCACAGATACGCAGTATTTT. This encodes CASSPSGTSTDTQYF.

This clonotype was observed many times. The chain uses TRBV4-1 and TRBJ2-5; TRBD1 matches at 9 bases. V dropped 5 bases and J dropped 2; count of bases not matched to a gene: 6. Germline V gene sequence: CDR1 MGHRA, CDR2 YSYEKL. The CDR3 consists of 15 residues. CDR3 bases: TGCGCCAGCAGCTCTCCGGGACAGGGTCAAGAGACCCAGTACTTC. Translation gives CASSSPGQGQETQYF.

The chain recombines TRBV11-2 with TRBJ2-1; maybe TRBD2 (7 bases). The CDR3 runs to 16 residues. CDR1 is SGHAT and CDR2 is FQNNGV in the germline V gene. Trimming pared 7 bases from V and 8 bases from J, leaving 24 bases between. Written as DNA, the CDR3 is TGTGCCAGCACCAGGGTAGGAGGGGGGGCCTTTGATGAGCAGTTCTTC. This gives the protein CASTRVGGGAFDEQFF.

This sequence joins TRBV15 and TRBJ1-2; possibly TRBD1 for D (6 bases). Germline loops: CDR1 LNHNV, CDR2 YYDKDF (reference sequence). Trimming pared 3 bases from V and 4 bases from J, leaving 6 bases between. The CDR3 covers 12 residues. CDR3 loop: CATSRDSYGYTF. As DNA, the CDR3 is TGTGCCACCAGCAGGGACAGCTATGGCTACACCTTC.

This clonotype was counted a few times. The chain joins TRBV5-1 to TRBJ1-6; 9 nucleotides agree with TRBD1. The germline V gene encodes CDR1 SGHRS and CDR2 YFSETQ. V lost 5 bases and J lost 10; bases outside the gene matches: 7. The CDR3 has 14 amino acids. CDR3 in amino acids: CASRRTGERSPLHF. As DNA, the CDR3 is TGCGCCAGCAGACGGACAGGGGAGCGATCACCCCTCCACTTT.

Only a few counts were recorded for this clonotype. This chain joins TRBV7-9 and TRBJ1-2, with TRBD1 as a possible D gene (6 bases). The CDR3 sequence is 16 residues long. CDR1 is SEHNR, CDR2 FQNEAQ, per germline (reference sequence). The V end lost 4 bases, the J end lost 4 bases, and 19 bases lay between the germline ends. The chain's CDR3 is CASSSVMGALLYGYTF. CDR3 in DNA: TGTGCCAGCAGCTCTGTCATGGGGGCTCTACTCTATGGCTACACCTTC.

The chain recombines TRBV7-8 with TRBJ2-5; D may be TRBD2 (5 bases). The germline gives CDR1 SGHVS, CDR2 FQNEAQ. Trimming left V 3 bases short and J 2 bases short, with 13 bases between. The length of the CDR3 is 15 residues. This CDR3 reads CASSFWRQFQETQYF. CDR3 nucleotide sequence: TGTGCCAGCAGCTTTTGGAGGCAATTTCAAGAGACCCAGTACTTC.

This clonotype was counted only a few times. The V call is TRBV5-6, the J call TRBJ1-1; D is unresolved. Germline V gene data show CDR1 as SGHDT and CDR2 as YYEEEE. V lost 4 bases and J 7 bases, leaving 8 bases between the germline ends. This CDR3 is built from 11 residues. CDR3 in DNA: TGTGCCAGCAGCGTGGGAGTTGAAGCTTTCTTT. It encodes CASSVGVEAFF. Looking up the rest from reference TRBV5-6 and TRBJ1-1 gives the full variable domain: DAGVTQSPTHLIKTRGQQVTLRCSPKSGHDTVSWYQQALGQGPQFIFQYYEEEERQRGNFPDRFSGHQFPNYSSELNVNALLLGDSALYLCASSVGVEAFFGQGTRLTVV.

CDR3 coding DNA: TGTGCCAGCAGCTTAGACCGGCTGGGGGCTTCACCCCTCCACTTT. Protein: CASSLDRLGASPLHF. The V gene is TRBV7-8, the J gene TRBJ1-6; D possibly corresponds to TRBD1 (6 bases). The CDR3 is made up of 15 amino acids. Germline assignment: CDR1 SGHVS and CDR2 FQNEAQ. Between the trimmed V and J ends, which lost 1 base and 9 bases, there was a span of 13 bases.

The chain links TRBV2 to TRBJ2-3, with a tentative D call TRBD1 (6 bases). Per the germline V gene, CDR1 is SNHLY and CDR2 is FYNNEI. There are 14 residues in the CDR3. V was pared by 4 bases and J by 2 bases, with 10 bases between. In DNA, the CDR3 is TGTGCCAGCAGTGTTACAGGGATCACAGATACGCAGTATTTT. It specifies CASSVTGITDTQYF.

This clonotype showed up just a few times. The chain links TRBV18 to TRBJ2-2; possibly TRBD2 for D (5 bases). Trimming shortened V by 0 bases and J by 4 bases, and 12 bases separated the two germline ends. Germline CDR1 is KGHSH and CDR2 is LQKENI. The CDR3 has 16 residues. The CDR3 sequence: CASSPPRGRSTGELFF. The DNA for the CDR3 is TGTGCCAGCTCACCACCACGGGGTAGGAGCACCGGGGAGCTGTTTTTT.

The chain links TRBV10-3 to TRBJ2-1; 10 nucleotides agree with TRBD2. Germline V gene lookup returns CDR1 ENHRY and CDR2 SYGVKD. The CDR3 totals 15 residues. With 0 bases clipped from V and 6 bases from J, the junction kept 2 bases outside the gene matches. The CDR3 protein is CAISESERGGNEQFF. CDR3 DNA: TGTGCCATCAGTGAGTCGGAGCGGGGGGGCAATGAGCAGTTCTTC.

This sequence joins TRBV10-3 and TRBJ1-5; TRBD1 aligns across 11 bases. J was trimmed by 2 bases and V by 0 bases; bases with no gene match: 0. This CDR3 contains 16 residues. CDR1 ENHRY and CDR2 SYGVKD come from the germline V gene. This chain's CDR3 is CAISESGQGGNQPQHF. The CDR3 nucleotides read TGTGCCATCAGTGAGTCGGGACAGGGGGGCAATCAGCCCCAGCATTTT.

This clonotype has more than one count but fewer than ten. V gene TRBV6-1 combines with J gene TRBJ1-6; a weak D match, TRBD1 (6 bases). Trimming stripped 6 bases from V and 8 bases from J, with 11 bases between. The CDR3 has 13 amino acids. Per germline, CDR1 MNHNS and CDR2 SASEGT. CDR3 coding DNA: TGTGCCAGCAGAACCAGGGGAGATTCACCCCTCCACTTT. Protein sequence: CASRTRGDSPLHF.

The rearrangement joins TRBV7-2 to TRBJ2-5; perhaps TRBD1 as D (6 bases). The CDR3 runs 14 residues. Germline V lookup: CDR1 SGHTA, CDR2 FQGNSA. With 1 base removed from V and 2 bases from J, the gap between germline ends came to 8 bases. CDR3 protein: CASSLDREQETQYF. Here the CDR3 DNA reads TGTGCCAGCAGCTTAGACAGGGAGCAAGAGACCCAGTACTTC.

The V gene is TRBV7-9, the J gene TRBJ1-4; a weak D match, TRBD1 (6 bases). CDR1 is SEHNR and CDR2 is FQNEAQ in the germline V gene (reference sequence). The CDR3 loop spans 13 amino acids. The V and J ends lost 4 bases and 10 bases respectively, with 13 bases between them. Written as DNA, the CDR3 is TGTGCCAGCAGCTCCAGGGGAAGTGTAAAACTGTTTTTT. It encodes CASSSRGSVKLFF.

The J gene is TRBJ1-1, the V gene TRBV6-5; TRBD1 is a possible D gene (5 bases). The V end was cut by 6 bases, the J end by 10 bases, with 21 bases between. The CDR3 extends over 14 amino acids. CDR1 is MNHEY, CDR2 SVGAGI, per germline. The CDR3 reads CASSFLVQGGAAFF. The CDR3 DNA reads as TGTGCCAGCAGCTTCTTAGTCCAGGGTGGGGCAGCTTTCTTT.

This clonotype was counted many times. Relative to the germline gene, one junction end is altered; a read error may explain this. The rearrangement joins TRBV7-7 to TRBJ2-5, with 9 bases lining up with TRBD1. CDR1 SSHAT and CDR2 FNYEAQ come from the germline V gene (reference sequence). The CDR3 is 15 amino acids. The CDR3 nucleotides are TGTGCTAGCAGCTCCGGGACAGGGTGGTACGAGACCCAGTACTTC. Protein sequence: CASSSGTGWYETQYF.

The chain combines TRBV20-1 with TRBJ2-1, with 8 positions matching TRBD1. Germline-derived CDR1 and CDR2 are DFQATT and SNEGSKA (reference sequence). V shed 6 bases, J shed 3 bases, and the junction held 4 bases outside the gene matches. This CDR3 comprises 13 residues. The DNA of the CDR3 is TGCAGTGCGACAGGGGAGAACTACAATGAGCAGTTCTTC. Its protein product is CSATGENYNEQFF.

Ten or more counts support this clonotype. The chain uses TRBV6-2 or TRBV6-3 and TRBJ2-7; D may be TRBD1 (6 bases). The CDR3 loop spans 12 amino acids. The germline V gene has CDR1 MNHEY and CDR2 SVGEGT. V was cut by 8 bases and J by 5 bases, with 13 bases left in between. CDR3 coding DNA: TGTGCCAGCGGGGACACTCGAAACGAGCAGTACTTC. It specifies CASGDTRNEQYF.

The chain links TRBV7-3 to TRBJ2-3; 11 nucleotides line up with TRBD2. Trimming took 4 bases from V and 6 from J; bases not matched to a gene: 6. This CDR3 comprises 15 residues. Germline V gene lookup returns CDR1 SGHTA and CDR2 FQGTGA. CDR3 DNA sequence: TGTGCCAGCAGCTCACCTAGCGGGGGGCGGGATACGCAGTATTTT. Residues: CASSSPSGGRDTQYF.